This record covers a single T cell receptor beta chain. Its matching antigen is unknown. Per the germline V gene, CDR1 is LNHDA and CDR2 is SQIVND (reference sequence). The CDR3 totals 12 residues. V lost 8 bases, J lost 4 bases, and 9 bases lay in between. The data originate from a study of identical twins' blood T cells. Whole-study findings and limits: Mainly, cloneset size products determined shared clonotypes, twins included.

TCRdb reprocessed the 5' RACE reads via MiXCR and lists one record per CDR3 protein. The sample includes 350,000 to 400,000 distinct CDR3 sequences, roughly 31% of them seen just once. The receptor was derived from a woman aged 18-55 years in good health. Sequenced material: PBMCs. The chain recombines TRBV19 with TRBJ1-3; D remains unclear. The CDR3 here is CASSYLGNTIYF. The CDR3, as DNA: TGTGCCAGTTCTTACCTCGGAAACACCATATATTTT.